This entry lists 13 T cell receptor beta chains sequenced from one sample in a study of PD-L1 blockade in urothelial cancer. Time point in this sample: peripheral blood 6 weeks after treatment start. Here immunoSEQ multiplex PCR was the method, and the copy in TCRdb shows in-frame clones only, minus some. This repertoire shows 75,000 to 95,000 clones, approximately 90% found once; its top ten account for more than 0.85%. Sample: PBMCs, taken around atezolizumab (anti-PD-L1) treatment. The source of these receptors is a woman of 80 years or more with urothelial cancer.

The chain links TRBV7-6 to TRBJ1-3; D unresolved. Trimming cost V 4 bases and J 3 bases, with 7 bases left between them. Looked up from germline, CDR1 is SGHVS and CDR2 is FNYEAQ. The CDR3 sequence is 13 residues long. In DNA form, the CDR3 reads TGTGCCAGCAGCTCGTCCTATGGAAACACCATATATTTT. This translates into CASSSSYGNTIYF.

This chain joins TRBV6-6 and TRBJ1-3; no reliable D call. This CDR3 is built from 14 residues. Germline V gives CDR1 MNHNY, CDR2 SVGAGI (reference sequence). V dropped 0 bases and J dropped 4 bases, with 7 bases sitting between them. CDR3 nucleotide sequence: TGTGCCAGCAGTTACTCGGGCGTCGGAAACACCATATATTTT. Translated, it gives CASSYSGVGNTIYF.

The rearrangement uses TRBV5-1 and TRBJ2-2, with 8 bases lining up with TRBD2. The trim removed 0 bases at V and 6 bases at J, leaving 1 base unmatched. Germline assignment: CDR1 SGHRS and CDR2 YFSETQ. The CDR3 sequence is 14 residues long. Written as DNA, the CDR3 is TGCGCCAGCAGCTTGGCCGGGGGGGCCGGGGAGCTGTTTTTT. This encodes CASSLAGGAGELFF.

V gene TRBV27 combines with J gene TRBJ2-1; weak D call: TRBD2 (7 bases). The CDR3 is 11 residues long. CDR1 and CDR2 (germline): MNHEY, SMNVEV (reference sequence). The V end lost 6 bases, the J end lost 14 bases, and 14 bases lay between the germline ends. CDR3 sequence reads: CASRTGRVEFF. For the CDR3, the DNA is TGTGCCAGCAGAACAGGGAGGGTTGAGTTCTTC.

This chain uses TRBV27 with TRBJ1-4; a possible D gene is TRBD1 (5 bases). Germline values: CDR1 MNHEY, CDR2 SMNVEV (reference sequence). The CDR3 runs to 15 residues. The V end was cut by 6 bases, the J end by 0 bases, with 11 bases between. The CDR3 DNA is TGTGCCAGCAGATACGGGGGTGCAACTAATGAAAAACTGTTTTTT. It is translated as CASRYGGATNEKLFF. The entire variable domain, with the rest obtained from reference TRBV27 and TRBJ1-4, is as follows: EAQVTQNPRYLITVTGKKLTVTCSQNMNHEYMSWYRQDPGLGLRQIYYSMNVEVTDKGDVPEGYKVSRKEKRNFPLILESPSPNQTSLYFCASRYGGATNEKLFFGSGTQLSVL.

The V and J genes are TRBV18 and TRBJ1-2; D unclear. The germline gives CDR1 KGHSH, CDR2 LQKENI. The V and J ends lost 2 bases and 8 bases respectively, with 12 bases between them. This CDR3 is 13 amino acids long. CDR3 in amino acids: CASSPGQEEGYTF. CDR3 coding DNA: TGTGCCAGCTCACCAGGGCAGGAGGAAGGCTACACCTTC.

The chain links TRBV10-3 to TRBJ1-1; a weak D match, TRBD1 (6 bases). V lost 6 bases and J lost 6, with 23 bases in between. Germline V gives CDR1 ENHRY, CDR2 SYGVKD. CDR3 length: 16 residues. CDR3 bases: TGTGCCATCAGCCAAACGCGGACGGGACAAATTCCTGAAGCTTTCTTT. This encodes CAISQTRTGQIPEAFF.

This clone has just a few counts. The CDR3 sequence: CASRRQAENTEAFF. The CDR3 DNA reads TGCGCCAGCAGGCGACAGGCAGAGAACACTGAAGCTTTCTTT. The chain joins TRBV4-1 to TRBJ1-1, with D possibly being TRBD1 (6 bases). Germline-derived CDR1 and CDR2 are MGHRA and YSYEKL. V lost 6 bases to trimming and J lost 1 base, with 12 bases between them. The CDR3 spans 14 residues.

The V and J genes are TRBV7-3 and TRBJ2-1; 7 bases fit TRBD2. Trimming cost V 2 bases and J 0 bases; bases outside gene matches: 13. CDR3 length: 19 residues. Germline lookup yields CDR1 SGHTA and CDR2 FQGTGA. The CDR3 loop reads CASSLRAWAGENSYNEQFF. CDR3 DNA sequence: TGTGCCAGCAGCTTACGGGCCTGGGCGGGAGAAAACTCCTACAATGAGCAGTTCTTC. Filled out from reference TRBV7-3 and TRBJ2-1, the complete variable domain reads GAGVSQTPSNKVTEKGKYVELRCDPISGHTALYWYRQSLGQGPEFLIYFQGTGAADDSGLPNDRFFAVRPEGSVSTLKIQRTERGDSAVYLCASSLRAWAGENSYNEQFFGPGTRLTVL.

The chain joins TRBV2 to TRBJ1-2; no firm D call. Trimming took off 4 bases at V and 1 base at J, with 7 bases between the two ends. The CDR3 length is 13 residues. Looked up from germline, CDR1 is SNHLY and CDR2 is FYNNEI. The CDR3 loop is CASSGSSNYGYTF. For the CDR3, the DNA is TGTGCCAGCAGTGGTTCCAGTAACTATGGCTACACCTTC.

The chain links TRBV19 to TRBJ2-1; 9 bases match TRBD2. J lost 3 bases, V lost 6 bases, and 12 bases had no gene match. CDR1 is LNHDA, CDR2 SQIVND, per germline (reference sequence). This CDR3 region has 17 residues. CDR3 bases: TGTGCCAGTAGCGACCCGGGCGGGAGGGCGATCTACAATGAGCAGTTCTTC. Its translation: CASSDPGGRAIYNEQFF.

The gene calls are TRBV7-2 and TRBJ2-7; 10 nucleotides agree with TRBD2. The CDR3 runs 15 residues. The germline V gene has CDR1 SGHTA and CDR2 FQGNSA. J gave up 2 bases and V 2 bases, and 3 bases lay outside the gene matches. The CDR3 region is CASSLRGLATYEQYF. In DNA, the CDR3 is TGTGCCAGCAGCTTAAGGGGACTAGCGACCTACGAGCAGTACTTC.

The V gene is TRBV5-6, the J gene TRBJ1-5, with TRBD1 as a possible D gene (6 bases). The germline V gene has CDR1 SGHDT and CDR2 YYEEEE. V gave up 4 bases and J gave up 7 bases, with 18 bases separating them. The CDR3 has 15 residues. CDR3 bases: TGTGCCAGCAGCAAAGAACAGGGCTTGGTGCAGCCCCAGCATTTT. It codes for CASSKEQGLVQPQHF.